This T cell receptor beta chain was sequenced for a study of T cell responses to AZD1222 COVID-19 vaccine. Comments on this clone: Antigen: not known.

TCRdb keeps only in-frame clones here, not all; method: immunoSEQ multiplex PCR. The sample lists 160,000 or so clones; around 85% were seen once. This CDR3 is built from 13 residues. From germline, CDR1 is MDHEN and CDR2 SYDVKM. Broader study findings: Of spike-specific TCRs, nearly half reportedly target regions left unmutated in variants. The donor cohort was predominantly white British with a female majority, and clonal diversity may have been underestimated. At baseline, just five to seven AZD1222 recipients tested seropositive. Along spike, vaccine-associated CD4 TCRs were found throughout, with dominance at 160-218 and 743-854.

The sample was peripheral blood, taken after recovery from COVID-19. The chain combines TRBV28 with TRBJ2-6; possible D gene TRBD2, 7 bases. The sequence derives from an adult who had recovered from COVID-19. The CDR3 bases are TGTGCGGGGGGGCGCTCTGGGGCCAACGTCCTGACTTTC. This translates into CAGGRSGANVLTF.